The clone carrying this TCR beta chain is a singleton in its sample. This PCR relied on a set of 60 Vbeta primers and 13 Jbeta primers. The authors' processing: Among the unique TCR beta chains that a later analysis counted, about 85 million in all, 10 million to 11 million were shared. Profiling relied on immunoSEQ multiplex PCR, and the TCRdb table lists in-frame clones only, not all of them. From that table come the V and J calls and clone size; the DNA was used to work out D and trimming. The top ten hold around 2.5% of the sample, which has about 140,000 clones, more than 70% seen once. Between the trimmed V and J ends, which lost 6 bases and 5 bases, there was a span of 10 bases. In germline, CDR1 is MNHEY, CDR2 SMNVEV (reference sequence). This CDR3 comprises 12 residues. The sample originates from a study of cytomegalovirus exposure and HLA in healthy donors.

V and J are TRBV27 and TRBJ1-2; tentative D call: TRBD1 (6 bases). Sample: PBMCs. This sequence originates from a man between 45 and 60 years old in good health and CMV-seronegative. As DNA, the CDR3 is TGTGCCAGCAGAGACAGGACTTATGGCTACACCTTC. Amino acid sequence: CASRDRTYGYTF.